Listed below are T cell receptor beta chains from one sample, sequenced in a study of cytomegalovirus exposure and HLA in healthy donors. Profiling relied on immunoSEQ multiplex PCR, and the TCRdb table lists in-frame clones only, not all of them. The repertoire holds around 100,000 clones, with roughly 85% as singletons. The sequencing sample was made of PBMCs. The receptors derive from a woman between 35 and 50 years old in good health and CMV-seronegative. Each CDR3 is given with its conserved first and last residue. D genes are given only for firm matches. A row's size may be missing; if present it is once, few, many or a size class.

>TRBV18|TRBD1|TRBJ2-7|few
CASSPPGTGSYEQYF
TGTGCCAGCTCACCCCCCGGGACAGGCTCCTACGAGCAGTACTTC
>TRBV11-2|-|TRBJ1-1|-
CASSLRTKAFF
TGTGCCAGCAGCCTGAGGACAAAAGCTTTCTTT
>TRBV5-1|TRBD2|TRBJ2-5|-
CASSFVPSGQETQYF
TGCGCCAGCAGCTTTGTGCCTAGCGGACAAGAGACCCAGTACTTC
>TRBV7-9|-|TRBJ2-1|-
CASSLSSGPYNEQFF
TGTGCCAGCAGCTTAAGTAGCGGTCCCTACAATGAGCAGTTCTTC
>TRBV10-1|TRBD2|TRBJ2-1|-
CASSESTGTSGNEQFF
TGCGCCAGCAGTGAGTCGACCGGGACTAGCGGGAATGAGCAGTTCTTC
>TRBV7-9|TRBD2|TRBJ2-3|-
CASSLRTSGELDTQYF
TGTGCCAGCAGCTTAAGGACTAGCGGGGAGTTAGATACGCAGTATTTT
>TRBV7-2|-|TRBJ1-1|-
CASSPSRDNEAFF
TGTGCCAGCAGCCCCAGCCGGGACAATGAAGCTTTCTTT
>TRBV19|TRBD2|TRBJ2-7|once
CASSPGLAGGLLSYEQYF
TGTGCCAGTAGTCCGGGACTAGCGGGGGGCCTTCTCTCCTACGAGCAGTACTTC
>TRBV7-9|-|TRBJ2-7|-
CSSSPSAVYEQYF
TGTTCCAGCAGCCCGTCGGCGGTGTACGAGCAGTACTTC
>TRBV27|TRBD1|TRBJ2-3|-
CASTWGTGRDTQYF
TGTGCCAGCACTTGGGGGACAGGGCGGGATACGCAGTATTTT
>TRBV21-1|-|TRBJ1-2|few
CASSNASLKAYGYTF
TGTGCCAGCAGCAACGCGTCGCTTAAAGCCTATGGCTACACCTTC
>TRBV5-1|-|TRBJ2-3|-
CASSLLELADTQYF
TGCGCCAGCAGCTTGTTGGAGTTGGCGGATACGCAGTATTTT
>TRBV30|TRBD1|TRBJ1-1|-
CAWRGTGAGEAFF
TGTGCCTGGAGGGGGACAGGGGCGGGTGAAGCTTTCTTT
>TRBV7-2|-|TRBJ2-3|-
CASSLARGTDTQYF
TGTGCCAGCAGCTTAGCGCGGGGCACAGATACGCAGTATTTT
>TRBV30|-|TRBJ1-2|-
CAWRGPGYGGYTF
TGTGCCTGGAGAGGTCCAGGGTACGGTGGCTACACCTTC
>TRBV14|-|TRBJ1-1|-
CASSAEANTEAFF
TGTGCCAGCAGTGCAGAGGCGAACACTGAAGCTTTCTTT
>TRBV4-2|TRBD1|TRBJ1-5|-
CASSQRQGEDNQPQHF
TGTGCCAGCAGCCAGCGCCAGGGGGAGGACAATCAGCCCCAGCATTTT
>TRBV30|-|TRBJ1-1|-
CAWSVRGRAFF
TGTGCCTGGAGTGTTAGAGGTCGCGCTTTCTTT
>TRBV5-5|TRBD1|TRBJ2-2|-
CASSFSPGGTGELFF
TGTGCTAGCAGCTTTTCTCCAGGGGGCACCGGGGAGCTGTTTTTT
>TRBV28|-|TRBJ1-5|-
CASRIQGSNQPQHF
TGTGCCAGCAGGATACAGGGAAGCAATCAGCCCCAGCATTTT
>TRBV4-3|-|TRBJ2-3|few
CASSRNREPDTQYF
TGCGCCAGCAGCCGAAACAGGGAACCAGATACGCAGTATTTT
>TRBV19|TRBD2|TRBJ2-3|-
CASSKVIGGRAGRSDTQYF
TGTGCCAGTAGTAAGGTCATCGGCGGGAGGGCCGGGAGGTCAGATACGCAGTATTTT
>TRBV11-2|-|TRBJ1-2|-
CASSLAPAGNGYTF
TGTGCCAGCAGCTTAGCTCCGGCAGGCAATGGCTACACCTTC
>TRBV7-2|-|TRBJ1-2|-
CASSPDRNYGYTF
TGTGCCAGCAGCCCGGACAGAAACTATGGCTACACCTTC
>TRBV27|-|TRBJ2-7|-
CASSFSRGYYEQYF
TGTGCCAGCAGTTTCTCCCGAGGATACTACGAGCAGTACTTC
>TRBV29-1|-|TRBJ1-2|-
CSVGGDGGGGYTF
TGCAGCGTTGGGGGGGATGGGGGGGGTGGCTACACCTTC
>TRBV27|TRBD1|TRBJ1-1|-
CASSLRGTANTEAFF
TGTGCCAGCAGTTTACGCGGGACAGCCAACACTGAAGCTTTCTTT
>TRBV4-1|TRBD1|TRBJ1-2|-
CASSQGQGPNYGYTF
TGCGCCAGCAGCCAGGGACAGGGACCTAACTATGGCTACACCTTC
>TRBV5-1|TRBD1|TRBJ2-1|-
CASRTTGEHNEQFF
TGCGCCAGCAGGACGACAGGGGAGCACAATGAGCAGTTCTTC
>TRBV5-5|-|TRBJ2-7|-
CASSLAPGRGWEQYF
TGTGCCAGCAGCTTGGCCCCCGGCAGGGGCTGGGAGCAGTACTTC
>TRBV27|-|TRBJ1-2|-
CASSFSGGARNMGYTF
TGTGCCAGCAGTTTCTCGGGGGGGGCTCGGAATATGGGCTACACCTTC
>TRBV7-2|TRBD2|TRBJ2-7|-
CASSLGAGGGYEQYF
TGTGCCAGCAGCTTAGGTGCGGGCGGGGGGTACGAGCAGTACTTC
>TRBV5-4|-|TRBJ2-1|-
CASSLGSQRYNEQFF
TGTGCCAGCAGCCTCGGGTCCCAGAGATACAATGAGCAGTTCTTC
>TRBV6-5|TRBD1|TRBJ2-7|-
CASSQTGVYEQYF
TGTGCCAGCAGTCAGACAGGGGTTTACGAGCAGTACTTC
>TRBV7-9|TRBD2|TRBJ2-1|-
CASSSVGLAGKYNEQFF
TGTGCCAGCAGTTCAGTTGGACTAGCGGGGAAATACAATGAGCAGTTCTTC
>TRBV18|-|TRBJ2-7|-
CASSPDYDGPSYEQYF
TGTGCCAGCTCACCGGACTATGACGGGCCCTCCTACGAGCAGTACTTC
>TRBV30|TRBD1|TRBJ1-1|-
CLYEGANEAFF
TGTCTCTATGAGGGGGCTAATGAAGCTTTCTTT
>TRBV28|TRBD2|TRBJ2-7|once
CATSLRSSGNIYEQYF
TGTGCCACCAGCCTCCGATCTAGCGGGAATATTTACGAGCAGTACTTC
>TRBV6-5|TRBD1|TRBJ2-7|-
CASSAGTAYYEQYF
TGTGCCAGCAGTGCCGGGACAGCTTACTACGAGCAGTACTTC